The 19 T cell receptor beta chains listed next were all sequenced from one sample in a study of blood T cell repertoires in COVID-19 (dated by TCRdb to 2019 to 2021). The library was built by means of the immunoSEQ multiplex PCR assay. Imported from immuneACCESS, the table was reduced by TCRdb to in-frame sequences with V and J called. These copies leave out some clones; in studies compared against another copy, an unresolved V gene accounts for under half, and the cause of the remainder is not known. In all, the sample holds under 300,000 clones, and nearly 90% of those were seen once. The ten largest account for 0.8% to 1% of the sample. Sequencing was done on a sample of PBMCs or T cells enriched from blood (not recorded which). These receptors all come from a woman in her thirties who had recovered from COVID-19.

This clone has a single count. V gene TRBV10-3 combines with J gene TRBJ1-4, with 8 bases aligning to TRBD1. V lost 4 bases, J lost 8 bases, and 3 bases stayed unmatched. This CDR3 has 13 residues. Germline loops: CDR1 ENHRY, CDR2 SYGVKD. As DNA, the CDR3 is TGTGCCATCAGTGGGACAGGGAAAGAAAAACTGTTTTTT. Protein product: CAISGTGKEKLFF.

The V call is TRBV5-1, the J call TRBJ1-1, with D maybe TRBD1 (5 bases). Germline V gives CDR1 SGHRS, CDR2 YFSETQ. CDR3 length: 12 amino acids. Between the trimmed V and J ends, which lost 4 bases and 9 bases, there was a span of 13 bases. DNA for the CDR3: TGCGCCAGCAGCCCCCCGGACAACAAAGCTTTCTTT. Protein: CASSPPDNKAFF.

CDR3 DNA: TGTGCCAGCACGACTAGCGGGTCCTACGAGCAGTACTTC. It specifies CASTTSGSYEQYF. This rearrangement joins TRBV6-5 to TRBJ2-7, with 10 nucleotides matching TRBD2. CDR1 and CDR2 from the germline V gene are MNHEY and SVGAGI. The V and J ends lost 7 bases and 1 base, in that order; junction bases with no gene match: 1. CDR3 length equals 13 residues.

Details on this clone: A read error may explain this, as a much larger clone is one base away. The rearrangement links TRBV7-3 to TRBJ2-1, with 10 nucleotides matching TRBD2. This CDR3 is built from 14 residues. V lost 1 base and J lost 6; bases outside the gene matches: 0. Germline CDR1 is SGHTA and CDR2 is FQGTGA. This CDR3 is CASSLRTSGNEQFF. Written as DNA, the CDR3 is TGTGCCAGCAGCTTAAGGACTAGCGGCAATGAGCAGTTCTTC.

This CDR3 reads CASTVGTGNTGELFF. The CDR3, as DNA: TGTGCCAGCACAGTCGGAACAGGGAACACCGGGGAGCTGTTTTTT. J is TRBJ2-2 and V is TRBV18; a weak D match, TRBD1 (5 bases). The CDR3 contains 15 residues. CDR1 KGHSH and CDR2 LQKENI come from the germline V gene. Deletions cut 8 bases from V and 1 base from J, with 14 bases between.

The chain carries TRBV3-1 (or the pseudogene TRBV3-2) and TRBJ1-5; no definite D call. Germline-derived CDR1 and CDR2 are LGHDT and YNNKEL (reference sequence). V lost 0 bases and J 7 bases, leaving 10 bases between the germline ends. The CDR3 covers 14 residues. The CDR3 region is CASSQEGLLQPQHF. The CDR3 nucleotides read TGTGCCAGCAGCCAAGAGGGCCTGTTGCAGCCCCAGCATTTT.

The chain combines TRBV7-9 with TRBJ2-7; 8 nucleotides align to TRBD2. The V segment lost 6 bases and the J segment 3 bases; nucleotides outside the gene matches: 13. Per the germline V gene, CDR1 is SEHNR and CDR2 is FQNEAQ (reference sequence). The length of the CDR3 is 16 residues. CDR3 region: CASSLAGTRNYYEQYF. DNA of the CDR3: TGTGCCAGCAGTCTTGCCGGGACTAGAAATTACTACGAGCAGTACTTC.

CDR3 loop: CASSLWIAAGEQYF. CDR3 coding DNA: TGTGCCAGCAGTTTATGGATAGCAGCGGGCGAGCAGTACTTC. The chain combines TRBV27 with TRBJ2-7; a possible D gene is TRBD2 (6 bases). V lost 1 base and J 6 bases, leaving 13 bases between the germline ends. CDR3 length: 14 amino acids. Germline V gene data show CDR1 as MNHEY and CDR2 as SMNVEV (reference sequence).

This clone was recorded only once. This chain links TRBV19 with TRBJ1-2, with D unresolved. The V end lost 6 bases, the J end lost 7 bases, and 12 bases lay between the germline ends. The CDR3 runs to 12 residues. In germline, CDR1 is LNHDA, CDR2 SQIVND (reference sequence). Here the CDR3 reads CASSPDSFGYTF. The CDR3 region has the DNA TGTGCCAGTAGCCCGGACTCATTTGGCTACACCTTC.

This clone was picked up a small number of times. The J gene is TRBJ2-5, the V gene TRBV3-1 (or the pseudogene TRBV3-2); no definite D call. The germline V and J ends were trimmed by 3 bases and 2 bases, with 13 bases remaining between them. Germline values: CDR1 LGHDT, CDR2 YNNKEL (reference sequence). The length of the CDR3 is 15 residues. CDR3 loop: CASSHGGQTQETQYF. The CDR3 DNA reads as TGTGCCAGCAGCCACGGTGGGCAGACACAAGAGACCCAGTACTTC.

CDR3 in DNA: TGTGCCACCAGCAGAGATTTTGCGTTGGAGGCAGATACGCAGTATTTT. Encoded protein: CATSRDFALEADTQYF. The chain is built from TRBV15 and TRBJ2-3; tentatively, D is TRBD2 (5 bases). This CDR3 has 16 residues. Trimming shortened V by 0 bases and J by 4 bases, and 14 bases separated the two germline ends. Germline-derived CDR1 and CDR2 are LNHNV and YYDKDF (reference sequence).

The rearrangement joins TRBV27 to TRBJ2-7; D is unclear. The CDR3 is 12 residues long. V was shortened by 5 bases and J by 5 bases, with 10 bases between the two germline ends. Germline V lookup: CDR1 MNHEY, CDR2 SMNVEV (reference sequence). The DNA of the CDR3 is TGTGCCAGCAGTGGTCAGGCAGACGAGCAGTACTTC. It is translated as CASSGQADEQYF.

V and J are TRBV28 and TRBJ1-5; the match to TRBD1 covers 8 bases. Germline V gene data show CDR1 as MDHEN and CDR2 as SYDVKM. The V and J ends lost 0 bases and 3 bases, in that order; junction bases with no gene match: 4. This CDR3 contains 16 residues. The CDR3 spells CASSLWTGAANQPQHF. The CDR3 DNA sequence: TGTGCCAGCAGTTTATGGACAGGGGCTGCCAATCAGCCCCAGCATTTT.

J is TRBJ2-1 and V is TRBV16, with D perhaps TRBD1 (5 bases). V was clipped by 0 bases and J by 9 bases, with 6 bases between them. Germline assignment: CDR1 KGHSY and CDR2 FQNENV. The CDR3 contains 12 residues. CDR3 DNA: TGTGCCAGCAGCCAATCAGGGGTTGAGCAGTTCTTC. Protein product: CASSQSGVEQFF.

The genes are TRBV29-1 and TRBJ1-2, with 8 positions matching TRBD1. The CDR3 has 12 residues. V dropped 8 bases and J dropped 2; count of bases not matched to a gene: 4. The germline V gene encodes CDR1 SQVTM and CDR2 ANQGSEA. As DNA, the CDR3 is TGCAGCTCCCGGGACAGGAACTATGGCTACACCTTC. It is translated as CSSRDRNYGYTF.

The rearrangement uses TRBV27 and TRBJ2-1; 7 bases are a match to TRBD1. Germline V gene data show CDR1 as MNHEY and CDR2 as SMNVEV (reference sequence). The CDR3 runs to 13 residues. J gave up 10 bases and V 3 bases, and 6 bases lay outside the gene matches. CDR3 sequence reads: CASSFRDSGEQFF. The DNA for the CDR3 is TGTGCCAGCAGTTTCCGGGACAGCGGAGAGCAGTTCTTC.

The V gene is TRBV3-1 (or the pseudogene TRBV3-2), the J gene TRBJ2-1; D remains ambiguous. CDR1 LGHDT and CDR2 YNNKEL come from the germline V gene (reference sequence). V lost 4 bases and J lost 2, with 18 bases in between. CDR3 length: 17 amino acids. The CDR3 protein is CASSPSNPLKPYNEQFF. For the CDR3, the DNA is TGTGCCAGCAGCCCGAGCAATCCCCTTAAGCCCTACAATGAGCAGTTCTTC.

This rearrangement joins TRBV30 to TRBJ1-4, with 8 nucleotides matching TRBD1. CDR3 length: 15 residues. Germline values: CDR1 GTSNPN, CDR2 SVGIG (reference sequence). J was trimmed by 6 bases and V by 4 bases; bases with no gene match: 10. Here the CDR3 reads CAWIPQGAVDEKLFF. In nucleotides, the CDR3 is TGTGCCTGGATCCCTCAGGGGGCGGTGGATGAAAAACTGTTTTTT.

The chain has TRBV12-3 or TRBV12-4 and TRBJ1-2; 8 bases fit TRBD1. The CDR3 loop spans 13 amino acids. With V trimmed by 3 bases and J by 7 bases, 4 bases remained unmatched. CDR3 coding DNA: TGTGCCAGCAGTTTTTGGGACAGGCCTGGCTACACCTTC. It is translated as CASSFWDRPGYTF.